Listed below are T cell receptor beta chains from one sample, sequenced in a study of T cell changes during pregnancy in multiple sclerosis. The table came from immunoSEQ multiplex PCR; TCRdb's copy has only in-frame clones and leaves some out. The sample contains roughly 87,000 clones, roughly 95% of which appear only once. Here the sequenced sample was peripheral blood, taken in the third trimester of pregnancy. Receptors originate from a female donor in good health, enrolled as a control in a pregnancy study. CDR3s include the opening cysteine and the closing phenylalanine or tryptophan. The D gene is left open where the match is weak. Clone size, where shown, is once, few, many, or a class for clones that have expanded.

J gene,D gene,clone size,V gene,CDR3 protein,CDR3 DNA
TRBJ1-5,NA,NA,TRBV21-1,CASSVGGQAHQPQHF,TGTGCCAGCAGCGTCGGAGGACAGGCGCATCAGCCCCAGCATTTT
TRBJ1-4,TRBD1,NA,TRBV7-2,CASSLGQGVSNEKLFF,TGTGCCAGCAGCTTAGGGCAGGGGGTGTCTAATGAAAAACTGTTTTTT
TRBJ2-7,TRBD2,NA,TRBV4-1,CASSQELAGVHEQYF,TGCGCCAGCAGCCAAGAACTAGCGGGAGTTCACGAGCAGTACTTC
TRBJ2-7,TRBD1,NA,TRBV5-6,CASSWDRGSYEQYF,TGTGCCAGCAGCTGGGACAGGGGATCCTACGAGCAGTACTTC
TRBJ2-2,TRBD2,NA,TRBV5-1,CASSLTSGSFQPGELFF,TGCGCCAGCAGCTTAACAAGCGGGAGTTTCCAACCCGGGGAGCTGTTTTTT
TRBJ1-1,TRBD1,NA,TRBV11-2,CASSPDRDRLEAFF,TGTGCCAGCAGCCCAGACAGGGATCGGCTTGAAGCTTTCTTT
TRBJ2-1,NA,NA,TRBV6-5,CASSYLRANEQFF,TGTGCCAGCAGTTACCTCAGGGCGAATGAGCAGTTCTTC
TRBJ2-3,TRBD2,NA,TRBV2,CASRASGAFTDTQYF,TGTGCCAGTCGGGCTAGCGGGGCCTTCACAGATACGCAGTATTTT
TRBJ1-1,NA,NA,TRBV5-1,CASSWETGLNTEAFF,TGCGCCAGCAGCTGGGAGACAGGTCTGAACACTGAAGCTTTCTTT
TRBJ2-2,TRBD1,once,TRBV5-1,CASSLGLRQGNTGELFF,TGCGCCAGCAGCTTGGGGTTGAGACAGGGGAACACCGGGGAGCTGTTTTTT
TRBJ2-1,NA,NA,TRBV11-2,CASSFGLNNEQFF,TGTGCCAGCAGCTTCGGACTCAACAATGAGCAGTTCTTC
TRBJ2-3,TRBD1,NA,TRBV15,CATSRLPGQGFGRDTQYF,TGTGCCACCAGCAGGCTTCCGGGACAGGGCTTTGGGAGGGATACGCAGTATTTT
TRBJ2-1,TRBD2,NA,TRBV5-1,CASSLGAGVREQFF,TGCGCCAGCAGCTTGGGAGCGGGAGTACGTGAGCAGTTCTTC
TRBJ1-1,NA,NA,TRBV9,CASSVATANTEAFF,TGTGCCAGCAGCGTCGCCACAGCGAACACTGAAGCTTTCTTT
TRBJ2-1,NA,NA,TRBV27,CASSLVGPGGEQFF,TGTGCCAGCAGTCTCGTCGGGCCCGGGGGTGAGCAGTTCTTC
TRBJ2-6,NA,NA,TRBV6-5,CACYSDKANVLTF,TGTGCCTGCTACTCGGACAAGGCCAACGTCCTGACTTTC
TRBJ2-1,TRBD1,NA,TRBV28,CASSSDRANIYNEQFF,TGTGCCAGCAGTTCTGACAGGGCGAACATCTACAATGAGCAGTTCTTC
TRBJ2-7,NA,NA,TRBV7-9,CASSPRVGAYEQYF,TGTGCCAGCAGCCCCCGCGTAGGGGCCTACGAGCAGTACTTC
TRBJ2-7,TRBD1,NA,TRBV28,CASSVGTGVEQYF,TGTGCCAGCAGTGTCGGGACAGGGGTTGAGCAGTACTTC
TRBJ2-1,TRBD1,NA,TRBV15,CATSGTGGFQEQFF,TGTGCCACCAGCGGGACAGGGGGCTTTCAAGAGCAGTTCTTC
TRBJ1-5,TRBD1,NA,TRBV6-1,CASTWTGAQPQHF,TGTGCCAGCACCTGGACAGGGGCCCAGCCCCAGCATTTT
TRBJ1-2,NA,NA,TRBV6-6,CASSYSGGSYGYTF,TGTGCCAGCAGTTACTCGGGAGGTAGCTATGGCTACACCTTC
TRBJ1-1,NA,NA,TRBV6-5,CASRRGSNTEAFF,TGTGCCAGCAGACGGGGGTCGAACACTGAAGCTTTCTTT
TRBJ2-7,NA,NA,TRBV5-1,CASSVWGGQASYEQYF,TGCGCCAGCAGCGTTTGGGGGGGACAGGCCTCCTACGAGCAGTACTTC
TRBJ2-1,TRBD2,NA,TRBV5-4,CASSRTSGRDEQFF,TGTGCCAGCAGCCGGACTAGCGGGAGAGATGAGCAGTTCTTC
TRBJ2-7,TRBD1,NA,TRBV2,CASRGARGSYEQYF,TGTGCCAGCCGAGGTGCCAGGGGGTCCTACGAGCAGTACTTC
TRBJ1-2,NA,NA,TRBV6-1,CASRGRGADIGGYTF,TGTGCCAGCAGGGGTCGGGGGGCGGATATAGGTGGCTACACCTTC
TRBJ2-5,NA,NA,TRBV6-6,CASSYPEGVPQETQYF,TGTGCCAGCAGTTACCCCGAGGGGGTCCCCCAAGAGACCCAGTACTTC
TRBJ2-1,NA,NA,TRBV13,CASSLGRDEQFF,TGTGCCAGCAGCTTAGGACGGGATGAGCAGTTCTTC
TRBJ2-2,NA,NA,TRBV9,CASNRDKNTGELFF,TGTGCCAGCAACCGGGACAAGAACACCGGGGAGCTGTTTTTT
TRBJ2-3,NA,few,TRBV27,CASSLCTDTQYF,TGTGCCAGCAGTCTCTGCACAGATACGCAGTATTTT
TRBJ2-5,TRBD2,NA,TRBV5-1,CASSPGTSGRETQYF,TGCGCCAGCAGCCCAGGGACTAGCGGTAGGGAGACCCAGTACTTC
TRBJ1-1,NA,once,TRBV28,CASSLQNGEAFF,TGTGCCAGCAGTTTACAGAACGGGGAAGCTTTCTTT
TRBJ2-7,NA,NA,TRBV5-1,CASSLAFSQGGYEQYF,TGCGCCAGCAGCTTGGCTTTTAGCCAGGGTGGGTACGAGCAGTACTTC
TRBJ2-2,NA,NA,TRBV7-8,CASSLENLNTGELFF,TGTGCCAGCAGCTTAGAAAACTTGAACACCGGGGAGCTGTTTTTT
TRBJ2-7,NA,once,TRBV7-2,CASSLGIGTKSYEQYF,TGTGCCAGCAGCTTAGGTATTGGGACAAAGTCCTACGAGCAGTACTTC
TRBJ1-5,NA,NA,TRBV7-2,CASSSQYGGYSNQPQHF,TGTGCCAGCAGCTCCCAGTACGGGGGATATAGCAATCAGCCCCAGCATTTT
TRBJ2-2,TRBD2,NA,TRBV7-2,CASSPRGMGGFPGELFF,TGTGCCAGCAGCCCCCGGGGGATGGGAGGGTTTCCCGGGGAGCTGTTTTTT
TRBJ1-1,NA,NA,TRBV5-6,CASSSDRPSIEAFF,TGTGCCAGCAGCTCAGACAGGCCGAGCATTGAAGCTTTCTTT
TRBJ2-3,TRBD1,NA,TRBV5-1,CASSSDRGITDTQYF,TGCGCCAGCAGCTCAGACAGGGGGATCACAGATACGCAGTATTTT
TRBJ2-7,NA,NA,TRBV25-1,CASSPGLFYEQYF,TGTGCCAGCAGTCCTGGACTCTTTTACGAGCAGTACTTC
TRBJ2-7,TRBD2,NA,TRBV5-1,CASSLVAAGGPSYEQYF,TGCGCCAGCAGCTTGGTAGCCGCGGGAGGGCCCTCCTACGAGCAGTACTTC
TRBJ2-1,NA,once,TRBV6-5,CASADFSYNEQFF,TGTGCCAGTGCAGACTTCTCCTACAATGAGCAGTTCTTC